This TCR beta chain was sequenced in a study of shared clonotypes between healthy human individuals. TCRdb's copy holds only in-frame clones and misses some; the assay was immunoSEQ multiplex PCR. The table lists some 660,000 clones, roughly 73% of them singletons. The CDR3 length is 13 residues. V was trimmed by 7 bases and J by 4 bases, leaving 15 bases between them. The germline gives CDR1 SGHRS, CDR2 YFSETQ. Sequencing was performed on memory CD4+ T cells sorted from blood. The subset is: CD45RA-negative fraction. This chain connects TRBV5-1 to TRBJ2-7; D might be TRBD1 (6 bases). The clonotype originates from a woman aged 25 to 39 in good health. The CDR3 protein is CASATDSRYEQYF. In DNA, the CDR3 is TGCGCCAGCGCCACGGACAGCCGTTACGAGCAGTACTTC.